The next 10 T cell receptor beta chains were all read from a single sample in a study of cytomegalovirus exposure and HLA in healthy donors. 13 Jbeta primers and 60 Vbeta primers were used for the PCR. Method: immunoSEQ multiplex PCR; TCRdb's copy keeps in-frame clones and lacks some. The sample lists about 180,000 clones; just under 80% were seen once. What was sequenced was PBMCs. The receptors here all came from a woman between 50 and 59 years old in good health and CMV-seropositive.

The V call is TRBV7-2, the J call TRBJ1-2; 9 bases fit TRBD1. CDR3 length: 14 amino acids. V shed 5 bases, J shed 10 bases, and the junction held 11 bases outside the gene matches. Germline values: CDR1 SGHTA, CDR2 FQGNSA. CDR3 sequence: CASSGGGQGMDYTF. The CDR3 DNA reads TGTGCCAGCAGCGGGGGGGGACAGGGAATGGACTACACCTTC.

The rearrangement uses TRBV19 and TRBJ1-1; D ambiguous. Germline V lookup: CDR1 LNHDA, CDR2 SQIVND (reference sequence). CDR3 size: 11 residues. V was cut by 6 bases and J by 7 bases, with 9 bases left in between. In DNA form, the CDR3 reads TGTGCCAGTAGCCCGGTTGGTGAAGCTTTCTTT. Protein sequence: CASSPVGEAFF.

CDR3 sequence reads: CASSSGQPTNYEQYF. CDR3 DNA: TGTGCCAGCAGTTCCGGACAGCCCACAAACTACGAGCAGTACTTC. The chain combines TRBV28 with TRBJ2-5; possibly TRBD1 for D (6 bases). Near its end, the DNA agrees better with TRBJ2-7, so the J call may be wrong. This CDR3 comprises 15 residues. Per germline, CDR1 MDHEN and CDR2 SYDVKM.

This chain links TRBV6-5 with TRBJ1-6; TRBD1 aligns across 7 bases. CDR1 and CDR2 (germline): MNHEY, SVGAGI. The ends lost 0 bases at V and 7 bases at J; junction bases unmatched: 6. This CDR3 is built from 16 residues. Here the CDR3 reads CASSYSTGQLNSPLHF. CDR3 nucleotide sequence: TGTGCCAGCAGTTACTCGACGGGACAGCTGAATTCACCCCTCCACTTT.

V and J are TRBV6-5 and TRBJ2-3; no reliable D call. Trimming took off 6 bases at V and 0 bases at J, with 7 bases between the two ends. The CDR3 spans 13 residues. Per germline, CDR1 MNHEY and CDR2 SVGAGI. The CDR3 bases are TGTGCCAGCAGACTCCCGAGCACAGATACGCAGTATTTT. This encodes CASRLPSTDTQYF.

The chain recombines TRBV6-4 with TRBJ1-2; D is possibly TRBD1 (5 bases). This CDR3 has 15 residues. Germline V gene sequence: CDR1 MRHNA, CDR2 SNTAGT. V was cut by 0 bases and J by 7 bases, with 15 bases left in between. CDR3 in DNA: TGTGCCAGCAGTGACTCGGACACCCAAACTGCTGGCTACACCTTC. The encoded protein is CASSDSDTQTAGYTF.

The chain recombines TRBV7-9 with TRBJ1-1; possible D gene TRBD1, 5 bases. CDR1 and CDR2 from the germline V gene are SEHNR and FQNEAQ (reference sequence). This CDR3 contains 14 residues. Trimming stripped 1 base from V and 7 bases from J, with 13 bases between. CDR3 nucleotide sequence: TGTGCCAGCAGCTTAGATAGGGGCGCGGATGAAGCTTTCTTT. Translation gives CASSLDRGADEAFF.

This clone appeared once. The chain joins TRBV28 to TRBJ1-2; no clear D. The CDR3 sequence is 14 residues long. Germline CDR1 and CDR2: MDHEN and SYDVKM. Deletions cut 5 bases from V and 4 bases from J, with 14 bases between. In nucleotides, the CDR3 is TGTGCCAGCAGTCTCTCTCCAGACTCCTATGGCTACACCTTC. Translation: CASSLSPDSYGYTF.

This clone was found a few times. The J gene is TRBJ2-7, the V gene TRBV5-5; 7 nucleotides match TRBD1. V was clipped by 4 bases and J by 0 bases; unmatched bases: 7. The germline CDR1 and CDR2 sequences are SGHKS and YYEKEE (reference sequence). This CDR3 comprises 15 residues. The CDR3 is CASSLTGVGSYEQYF. The CDR3 DNA is TGTGCCAGCAGCCTTACAGGGGTCGGCTCCTACGAGCAGTACTTC.

J is TRBJ2-5 and V is TRBV9, with D possibly matching TRBD2 (6 bases). The J call may be in error: the DNA end matches TRBJ2-7 better. The germline gives CDR1 SGDLS, CDR2 YYNGEE. This CDR3 is built from 15 residues. CDR3 nucleotides: TGTGCCAGCAGCCCCTCCGGGGGAACCTCCTACGAGCAGTACTTC. Translated, it gives CASSPSGGTSYEQYF.